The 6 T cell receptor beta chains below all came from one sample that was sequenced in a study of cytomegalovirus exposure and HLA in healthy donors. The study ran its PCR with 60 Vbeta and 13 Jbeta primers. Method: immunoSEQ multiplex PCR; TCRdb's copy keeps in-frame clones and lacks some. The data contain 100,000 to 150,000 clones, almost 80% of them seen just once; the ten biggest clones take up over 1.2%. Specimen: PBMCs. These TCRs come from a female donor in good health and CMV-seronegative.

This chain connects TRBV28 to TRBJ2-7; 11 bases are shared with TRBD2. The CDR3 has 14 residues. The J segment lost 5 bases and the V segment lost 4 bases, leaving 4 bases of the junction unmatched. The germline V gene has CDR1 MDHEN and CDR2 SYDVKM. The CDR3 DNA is TGTGCCAGCAGTTCGGGACTAGCGGCCAACGAGCAGTACTTC. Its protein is CASSSGLAANEQYF.

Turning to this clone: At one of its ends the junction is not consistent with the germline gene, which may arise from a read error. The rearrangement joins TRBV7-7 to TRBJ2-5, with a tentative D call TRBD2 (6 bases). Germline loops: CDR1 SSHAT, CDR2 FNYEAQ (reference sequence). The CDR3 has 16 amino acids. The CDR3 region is CASSPRDSPSQETQYF. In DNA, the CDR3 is TGTGCTAGCAGCCCTCGGGACTCACCAAGCCAAGAGACCCAGTACTTC.

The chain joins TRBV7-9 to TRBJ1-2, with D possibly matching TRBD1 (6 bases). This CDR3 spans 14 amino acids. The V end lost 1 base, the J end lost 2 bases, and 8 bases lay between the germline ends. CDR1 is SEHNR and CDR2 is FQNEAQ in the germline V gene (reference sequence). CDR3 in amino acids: CASSLGQENYGYTF. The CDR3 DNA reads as TGTGCCAGCAGCTTAGGACAGGAGAACTATGGCTACACCTTC.

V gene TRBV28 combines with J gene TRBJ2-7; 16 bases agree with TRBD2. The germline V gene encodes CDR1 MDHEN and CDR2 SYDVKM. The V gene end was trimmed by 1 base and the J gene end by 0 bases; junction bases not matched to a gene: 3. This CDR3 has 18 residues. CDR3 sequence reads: CASSLSGLAGGLSYEQYF. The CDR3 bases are TGTGCCAGCAGTTTATCGGGACTAGCGGGAGGGCTCTCCTACGAGCAGTACTTC.

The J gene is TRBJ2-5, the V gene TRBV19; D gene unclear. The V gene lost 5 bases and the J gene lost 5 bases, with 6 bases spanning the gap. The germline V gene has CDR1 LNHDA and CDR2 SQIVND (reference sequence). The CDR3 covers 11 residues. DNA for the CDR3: TGTGCCAGTAGTTTGCGGGAGACCCAGTACTTC. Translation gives CASSLRETQYF.

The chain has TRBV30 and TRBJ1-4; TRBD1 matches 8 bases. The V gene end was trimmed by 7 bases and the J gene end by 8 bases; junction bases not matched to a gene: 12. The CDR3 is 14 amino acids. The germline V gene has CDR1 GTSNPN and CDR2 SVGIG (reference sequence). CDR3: CASTGQGGREKLFF. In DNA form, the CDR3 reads TGTGCCTCGACCGGACAGGGAGGTCGAGAAAAACTGTTTTTT.